The clone carrying this T cell receptor beta chain was counted ten times or more. This record belongs to a study of neurological immune-mediated disorders. The CDR3 has 15 amino acids. Germline trimming cut 7 bases from V and 7 bases from J; bases unmatched to any gene: 11. Per germline, CDR1 DFQATT and CDR2 SNEGSKA (reference sequence). TCRdb re-called the 5' RACE reads through MiXCR, storing one row per CDR3 protein. The repertoire holds some 76,000 distinct CDR3 sequences, roughly 3.1% seen once, with about 5% in the top ten. This clonotype originated in a woman between 50 and 59 years old with multiple sclerosis. Material: PBMCs. V and J are TRBV20-1 and TRBJ1-6; TRBD1 aligns across 9 bases. The CDR3 spells CSVQPGQGRNSPLHF. The CDR3 region has the DNA TGCAGTGTCCAGCCGGGACAGGGTAGGAATTCACCCCTCCACTTT.